A single sample is the source of the 29 T cell receptor beta chains below, sequenced in a study of breast tumors, draining lymph nodes, adjacent tissues. TCRdb re-derived calls from the multiplex PCR reads in MiXCR, one entry per CDR3 protein. The data show more than 85,000 distinct CDR3 sequences, around 21% seen once. Axillary draining lymph nodes of breast cancer patients supplied the node samples. The sequenced material came from axillary lymph node tissue. The receptors shown here come from a female donor with breast cancer. Some clones in this sample may be carry-over from other donors' samples.

This chain links TRBV9 with TRBJ1-1; perhaps TRBD1 as D (5 bases). Germline V lookup: CDR1 SGDLS, CDR2 YYNGEE. Trimming took off 0 bases at V and 1 base at J, with 13 bases between the two ends. This CDR3 is built from 16 residues. CDR3 sequence: CASSVVGDGENTEAFF. The CDR3 DNA sequence: TGTGCCAGCAGCGTAGTTGGGGACGGTGAGAACACTGAAGCTTTCTTT.

The chain employs TRBV6-6 and TRBJ2-2, with a tentative D call TRBD2 (5 bases). Germline V gene sequence: CDR1 MNHNY, CDR2 SVGAGI (reference sequence). V was pared by 4 bases and J by 0 bases, with 15 bases between. This CDR3 has 17 residues. The CDR3 bases are TGTGCCAGCAGTTCCTTCGGTAGGGAGACGAACACCGGGGAGCTGTTTTTT. Its protein is CASSSFGRETNTGELFF.

This clonotype occurred many times. V is TRBV5-1 and J is TRBJ2-7; 10 nucleotides agree with TRBD1. V gave up 4 bases and J gave up 4 bases; unmatched junction bases: 11. CDR1 is SGHRS and CDR2 is YFSETQ in the germline V gene. This CDR3 is 16 amino acids long. As DNA, the CDR3 is TGCGCCAGCAGCCCGCTGACAGGGGGCTTGGGGTACGAGCAGTACTTC. Its protein is CASSPLTGGLGYEQYF.

This clonotype was detected a few times. CDR3 bases: TGTGCCAGCAGCTTGTGGGGGGTTGGGGAGACCCAGTACTTC. Protein sequence: CASSLWGVGETQYF. V gene TRBV5-8 combines with J gene TRBJ2-5, with D perhaps TRBD2 (6 bases). The CDR3 has 14 residues. The germline gives CDR1 SGHTS, CDR2 YDEGEE. The V gene lost 1 base and the J gene lost 5 bases, with 12 bases spanning the gap.

Ten or more counts support this clonotype. This chain links TRBV5-1 with TRBJ1-6; D gene uncertain. The V gene's germline CDR1 is SGHRS and CDR2 YFSETQ. Trimming cost V 3 bases and J 3 bases, with 19 bases left between them. The CDR3 covers 18 residues. CDR3 residues: CASSSGARTSVYNSPLHF. For the CDR3, the DNA is TGCGCCAGCAGCTCGGGAGCACGTACGTCGGTCTATAATTCACCCCTCCACTTT.

This clonotype was seen repeatedly, ten times or more. The chain links TRBV5-5 to TRBJ1-6, with 7 positions matching TRBD1. CDR1 and CDR2 from the germline V gene are SGHKS and YYEKEE (reference sequence). This CDR3 contains 15 residues. The ends lost 4 bases at V and 5 bases at J; junction bases unmatched: 6. CDR3 nucleotide sequence: TGTGCCAGCAGCGGCCGGGACAGAAATAATTCACCCCTCCACTTT. Amino acid sequence: CASSGRDRNNSPLHF.

This clonotype was detected ten times or more. This chain joins TRBV3-1 and TRBJ2-3, with 10 bases aligning to TRBD2. There are 14 residues in the CDR3. From germline, CDR1 is LGHDT and CDR2 YNNKEL (reference sequence). After removal of 6 bases from V and 4 bases from J, the junction contained 4 bases not matched to a gene. CDR3 coding DNA: TGTGCCAGCAGACAGCGGGGGGGCCCAGATACGCAGTATTTT. Translating it yields CASRQRGGPDTQYF.

The CDR3 is CASGTPGRGYTGELFF. The CDR3 DNA sequence: TGTGCCAGCGGAACACCCGGACGGGGCTACACCGGGGAGCTGTTTTTT. The chain is built from TRBV27 and TRBJ2-2; D tentatively fits TRBD1 or TRBD2 (5 bases each). There are 16 residues in the CDR3. The V gene's germline CDR1 is MNHEY and CDR2 SMNVEV (reference sequence). Trimming took off 8 bases at V and 3 bases at J, with 19 bases between the two ends.

There are many counts of this clonotype. J is TRBJ2-4 and V is TRBV20-1, with D perhaps matching TRBD2 (6 bases). Germline lookup yields CDR1 DFQATT and CDR2 SNEGSKA (reference sequence). The CDR3 consists of 15 residues. V was clipped by 0 bases and J by 3 bases, with 12 bases between them. DNA of the CDR3: TGCAGTGCTAGAGATACGGGAGTAGGCAAAAACATTCAGTACTTC. This sequence encodes CSARDTGVGKNIQYF.

V and J are TRBV12-3 or TRBV12-4 and TRBJ1-1, with D unclear. This CDR3 contains 12 residues. The V end was cut by 0 bases, the J end by 10 bases, with 9 bases between. CDR3 sequence: CASSLAGSRAFF. CDR3 DNA sequence: TGTGCCAGCAGTTTAGCCGGCAGTCGAGCTTTCTTT.

This clonotype was detected many times. CDR3 DNA sequence: TGCAGTGCCACCGGGACAGTACCCTACGAGCAGTACTTC. This encodes CSATGTVPYEQYF. The chain employs TRBV20-1 and TRBJ2-7, with 7 bases aligning to TRBD1. The V gene's germline CDR1 is DFQATT and CDR2 SNEGSKA (reference sequence). The CDR3 is 13 residues long. V shed 6 bases and J 2 bases; nucleotides not matched to a gene: 7.

This clonotype was detected ten times or more. The CDR3 loop is CASSYGDRSYEQYF. CDR3 bases: TGTGCCAGCAGTTACGGGGACCGGTCCTACGAGCAGTACTTC. This rearrangement joins TRBV6-5 to TRBJ2-7; D possibly uses TRBD1 or TRBD2 (5 bases each). Trimming stripped 2 bases from V and 1 base from J, with 9 bases between. The V gene's germline CDR1 is MNHEY and CDR2 SVGAGI. This CDR3 region has 14 residues.

In its sample, this clonotype was seen many times. The rearrangement joins TRBV6-1 to TRBJ2-7; 10 bases are a match to TRBD1. The CDR3 length is 15 residues. Germline loops: CDR1 MNHNS, CDR2 SASEGT. The V segment lost 3 bases and the J segment 2 bases; nucleotides outside the gene matches: 4. In DNA form, the CDR3 reads TGTGCCAGCAGTGATCGGACAGGGGGTACCTACGAGCAGTACTTC. This gives the protein CASSDRTGGTYEQYF.

This clonotype was recorded at least ten times. The chain joins TRBV2 to TRBJ2-7; D possibly corresponds to TRBD2 (5 bases). The CDR3 spans 13 residues. V lost 8 bases and J 3 bases, leaving 14 bases between the germline ends. Looked up from germline, CDR1 is SNHLY and CDR2 is FYNNEI. The CDR3 DNA sequence: TGTGCCAGCCTATCGGACGGGAACTACGAGCAGTACTTC. This gives the protein CASLSDGNYEQYF. The whole variable domain, filled in from reference TRBV2 and TRBJ2-7, reads EPEVTQTPSHQVTQMGQEVILRCVPISNHLYFYWYRQILGQKVEFLVSFYNNEISEKSEIFDDQFSVERPDGSNFTLKIRSTKLEDSAMYFCASLSDGNYEQYFGPGTRLTVT.

This clonotype showed up many times. The J gene is TRBJ2-1, the V gene TRBV6-6, with D perhaps assigned TRBD1 or TRBD2 (5 bases each). The V and J ends lost 8 bases and 6 bases respectively, with 8 bases between them. CDR1 is MNHNY and CDR2 is SVGAGI in the germline V gene (reference sequence). The CDR3 spans 11 residues. The CDR3 protein is CASGAGNEQFF. The CDR3 bases are TGTGCCAGCGGGGCGGGCAATGAGCAGTTCTTC.

As regards this clonotype: A much larger clone lies a single base off, so this may be a read error. V and J are TRBV9 and TRBJ2-5, with 10 bases aligning to TRBD2. Germline V gene data show CDR1 as SGDLS and CDR2 as YYNGEE. The CDR3 runs 15 residues. V lost 3 bases to trimming and J lost 5 bases; unmatched junction nucleotides: 7. Here the CDR3 reads CASSANIAGGETQYF. As DNA, the CDR3 is TGTGCCAGCAGCGCCAACATAGCGGGAGGCGAGACCCAGTACTTC.

This clonotype was detected ten times or more. The chain uses TRBV5-1 and TRBJ2-1; D remains unclear. V dropped 0 bases and J dropped 7 bases, with 8 bases sitting between them. Germline V gives CDR1 SGHRS, CDR2 YFSETQ. The CDR3 spans 13 residues. In DNA, the CDR3 is TGCGCCAGCAGCTTGGGTGTCCGGAATGAGCAGTTCTTC. It translates to CASSLGVRNEQFF.

This clonotype has a count of ten or more. V is TRBV7-9 and J is TRBJ1-2; D gene ambiguous. Germline V gene lookup returns CDR1 SEHNR and CDR2 FQNEAQ (reference sequence). This CDR3 spans 15 amino acids. V was shortened by 1 base and J by 8 bases, with 17 bases between the two germline ends. In DNA, the CDR3 is TGTGCCAGCAGCTTAGACGGGATGGCAGGCAGGGGCTACACCTTC. The encoded protein is CASSLDGMAGRGYTF.

The chain couples TRBV6-1 to TRBJ2-1; D is perhaps TRBD2 (6 bases). There are 14 residues in the CDR3. CDR1 and CDR2 from the germline V gene are MNHNS and SASEGT. V dropped 2 bases and J dropped 6 bases, with 11 bases sitting between them. The chain's CDR3 is CASSELGGGNEQFF. CDR3 coding DNA: TGTGCCAGCAGTGAACTCGGGGGAGGCAATGAGCAGTTCTTC.

The chain has TRBV28 and TRBJ2-7; D may be TRBD2 (6 bases). This CDR3 region has 13 residues. V was trimmed by 8 bases and J by 2 bases, leaving 13 bases between them. Germline V gene sequence: CDR1 MDHEN, CDR2 SYDVKM. Here the CDR3 DNA reads TGTGCCAGCGGTCCTGGGAGGACCTACGAGCAGTACTTC. Encoded protein: CASGPGRTYEQYF. Based on the CDR3 plus reference TRBV28 and TRBJ2-7, the full variable domain is DVKVTQSSRYLVKRTGEKVFLECVQDMDHENMFWYRQDPGLGLRLIYFSYDVKMKEKGDIPEGYSVSREKKERFSLILESASTNQTSMYLCASGPGRTYEQYFGPGTRLTVT.

This clonotype was detected ten times or more. The chain joins TRBV5-1 to TRBJ2-5, with 7 bases identical to TRBD1. Trimming at V came to 4 bases and at J to 2 bases, leaving 8 bases not matched to a gene. CDR1 and CDR2 from the germline V gene are SGHRS and YFSETQ. CDR3 size: 15 residues. Here the CDR3 reads CASSPRDSGQETQYF. DNA of the CDR3: TGCGCCAGCAGCCCACGGGACAGCGGACAAGAGACCCAGTACTTC. The variable domain in full, completed from reference TRBV5-1 and TRBJ2-5, reads KAGVTQTPRYLIKTRGQQVTLSCSPISGHRSVSWYQQTPGQGLQFLFEYFSETQRNKGNFPGRFSGRQFSNSRSEMNVSTLELGDSALYLCASSPRDSGQETQYFGPGTRLLVL.

Concerning this clonotype itself: A much larger clone lies a single base off, so this may be a read error. The V gene is TRBV18, the J gene TRBJ1-2; D is unresolved. The germline CDR1 and CDR2 sequences are KGHSH and LQKENI. The CDR3 totals 13 residues. The CDR3 nucleotides are TGTGCCAGCTCACCGGCAAGGAACTATGGCTACAACTTC. Translation: CASSPARNYGYNF.

This clonotype was counted many times. This chain links TRBV12-3 or TRBV12-4 with TRBJ1-5, with no clear D. V shed 2 bases and J shed 4 bases, with 12 bases lying between them. This CDR3 is built from 15 residues. CDR3 bases: TGTGCCAGCAGTTTATCGGGCTTAGCAAATCAGCCCCAGCATTTT. Translation: CASSLSGLANQPQHF.

This clonotype was counted ten times or more. The chain is built from TRBV6-5 and TRBJ2-3, with 8 bases lining up with TRBD2. Trimming took 4 bases from V and 1 from J; bases not matched to a gene: 10. The CDR3 is made up of 17 amino acids. In germline, CDR1 is MNHEY, CDR2 SVGAGI. In DNA form, the CDR3 reads TGTGCCAGCAGTTCGGTACTAGCGGCAGAGGGCACAGATACGCAGTATTTT. Protein: CASSSVLAAEGTDTQYF.

This clonotype was counted many times. The V and J genes are TRBV5-6 and TRBJ2-7; tentative D call: TRBD1 (5 bases). Germline CDR1 SGHDT, CDR2 YYEEEE. The V and J ends lost 1 base and 4 bases respectively, with 6 bases between them. The CDR3 loop spans 12 amino acids. CDR3 sequence (DNA): TGTGCCAGCAGCTTGCGGACATACGAGCAGTACTTC. Amino acids: CASSLRTYEQYF.

As concerns this clonotype: One base away lies a much larger clone, so this may be a sequencing read error. The V gene is TRBV19, the J gene TRBJ2-1, with a tentative D call TRBD2 (5 bases). In germline, CDR1 is LNHDA, CDR2 SQIVND (reference sequence). The CDR3 totals 13 residues. CDR3 amino acids: CASSVGLYKEQFF. The CDR3 DNA reads as TGTGCCAGTAGTGTTGGACTTTACAAGGAGCAGTTCTTC.

Ten or more counts support this clonotype. The rearrangement joins TRBV2 to TRBJ2-7; D uncertain. Trimming shortened V by 1 base and J by 4 bases, and 11 bases separated the two germline ends. Germline-derived CDR1 and CDR2 are SNHLY and FYNNEI. CDR3 length: 14 amino acids. For the CDR3, the DNA is TGTGCCAGCAGTGAAGGGGAAAGGTTGTACGAGCAGTACTTC. It specifies CASSEGERLYEQYF. Drawing the rest from reference TRBV2 and TRBJ2-7, the complete variable domain is EPEVTQTPSHQVTQMGQEVILRCVPISNHLYFYWYRQILGQKVEFLVSFYNNEISEKSEIFDDQFSVERPDGSNFTLKIRSTKLEDSAMYFCASSEGERLYEQYFGPGTRLTVT.

This clonotype occurred many times. The gene calls are TRBV20-1 and TRBJ2-1; either TRBD1 or TRBD2 may supply D (5 bases each). V lost 3 bases to trimming and J lost 2 bases, with 17 bases between them. The CDR3 is made up of 16 amino acids. Germline V gives CDR1 DFQATT, CDR2 SNEGSKA (reference sequence). For the CDR3, the DNA is TGCAGTGCTAGTTTGTGGGACCAAGGTCCCTACAATGAGCAGTTCTTC. Protein product: CSASLWDQGPYNEQFF.

As for this clonotype: This may be a read error: a much more frequent sequence differs by one nucleotide. The genes are TRBV7-8 and TRBJ1-3, with unresolved D. V lost 5 bases and J 1 base, leaving 15 bases between the germline ends. The CDR3 is 16 residues long. Per the germline V gene, CDR1 is SGHVS and CDR2 is FQNEAQ. The CDR3 DNA reads TGTGCCAGCAGCCCCATTTCCTCCTTGTCTGGAAACACCATATATTTT. It is translated as CASSPISSLSGNTIYF.